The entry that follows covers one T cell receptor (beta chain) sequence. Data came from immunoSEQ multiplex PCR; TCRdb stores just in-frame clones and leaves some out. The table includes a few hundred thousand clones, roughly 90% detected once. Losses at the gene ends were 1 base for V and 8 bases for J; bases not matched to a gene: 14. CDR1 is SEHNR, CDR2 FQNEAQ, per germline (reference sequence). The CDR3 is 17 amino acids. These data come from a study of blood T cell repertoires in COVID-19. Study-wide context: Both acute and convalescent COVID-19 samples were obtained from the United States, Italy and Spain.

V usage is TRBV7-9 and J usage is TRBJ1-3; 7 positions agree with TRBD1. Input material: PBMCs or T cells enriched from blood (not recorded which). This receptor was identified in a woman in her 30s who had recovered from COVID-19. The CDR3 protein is CASSLDPLRQGYHTIYF. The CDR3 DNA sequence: TGTGCCAGCAGCTTAGACCCCCTCAGACAGGGCTATCACACCATATATTTT.